Listed below are T cell receptor beta chains from one sample, sequenced in a study of blood T cells in healthy people across ages. A single record per CDR3 protein comes from TCRdb applying MiXCR to the 5' RACE reads. Here the sample spans about 770,000 distinct CDR3 sequences, around two fifths being singletons. Input material: blood. The receptors were sampled from a man in his fifties or sixties in good health. The CDR3 runs from the conserved cysteine through the conserved F or W. D genes are given only for firm matches. Part of the rows lack a size; the others show once, few, many or a class for expanded clones.

>TRBV7-9|TRBJ2-4|NA|14|NA
CASSHDKLKNIQYF
TGTGCCAGCAGCCACGACAAACTTAAAAACATTCAGTACTTC
>TRBV14|TRBJ1-1|few|16|TRBD1
CASSQDWAGGNTEAFF
TGTGCCAGCAGCCAAGATTGGGCAGGGGGGAACACTGAAGCTTTCTTT
>TRBV6-2/TRBV6-3|TRBJ2-7|NA|15|NA
CASMELGSSYNEQYF
TGTGCCAGCATGGAGTTGGGTAGCTCCTACAATGAGCAGTACTTC
>TRBV14|TRBJ2-4|few|15|NA
CASSQGGSTKNIQYF
TGTGCCAGCAGCCAAGGAGGGTCGACCAAAAACATTCAGTACTTC
>TRBV7-3|TRBJ2-1|NA|15|TRBD2
CASSLEGTSGYEQFF
TGTGCCAGCAGCTTAGAGGGGACTAGCGGTTATGAGCAGTTCTTC
>TRBV6-2/TRBV6-3|TRBJ2-1|once|12|NA
CASKADSNEQFF
TGTGCCAGCAAGGCGGACTCCAATGAGCAGTTCTTC
>TRBV5-1|TRBJ1-5|NA|14|NA
CASSEVQLGQPQHF
TGCGCCAGCAGCGAAGTACAGTTAGGTCAGCCCCAGCATTTT
>TRBV12-3/TRBV12-4|TRBJ2-2|few|12|NA
CASIGDAGELFF
TGTGCCAGCATCGGGGATGCAGGGGAGCTGTTTTTT
>TRBV27|TRBJ2-3|NA|15|NA
CASSSRGLHTDTQYF
TGTGCCAGCAGTTCTAGAGGACTCCACACAGATACGCAGTATTTT
>TRBV5-1|TRBJ2-6|NA|18|NA
CASSLWAQGGSGANVLTF
TGCGCCAGCAGCCTGTGGGCGCAGGGTGGTTCTGGGGCCAACGTCCTGACTTTC
>TRBV6-2/TRBV6-3|TRBJ1-5|few|15|NA
CASSYVQREPQPQHF
TGTGCCAGCAGTTACGTCCAGAGGGAACCTCAGCCCCAGCATTTT
>TRBV11-3|TRBJ2-7|NA|15|NA
CASTIGGGRGNEQYF
TGTGCCAGCACCATAGGGGGGGGGAGGGGCAATGAGCAGTACTTC
>TRBV6-1|TRBJ1-6|NA|12|NA
CASMRGNSPLHF
TGTGCCTCTATGCGGGGTAATTCACCCCTCCACTTT
>TRBV28|TRBJ2-5|NA|12|NA
CASSLSVGRQYF
TGTGCCAGCAGTTTAAGCGTGGGGAGGCAGTACTTC
>TRBV7-8|TRBJ2-3|NA|16|NA
CASSLEISANTDTQYF
TGTGCCAGCAGCTTAGAAATTAGCGCGAACACAGATACGCAGTATTTT
>TRBV7-2|TRBJ1-4|NA|15|NA
CASSLASNRREKLFF
TGTGCCAGCAGCTTAGCCAGTAACAGAAGGGAAAAACTGTTTTTT
>TRBV7-6|TRBJ2-3|NA|14|NA
CASSRQTNTDTQYF
TGTGCCAGCAGCCGACAGACAAACACAGATACGCAGTATTTT
>TRBV11-2|TRBJ2-1|NA|16|TRBD2
CASSLGTSGNYNEQFF
TGTGCCAGCAGCTTAGGGACTAGCGGGAATTACAATGAGCAGTTCTTC
>TRBV2|TRBJ2-5|few|15|TRBD2
CASSKGLAGVETQYF
TGTGCCAGCAGTAAGGGACTAGCGGGAGTAGAGACCCAGTACTTC
>TRBV6-2/TRBV6-3|TRBJ2-5|NA|13|NA
CATRSGARETQYF
TGTGCCACCCGTAGTGGGGCCAGAGAGACCCAGTACTTC
>TRBV5-5|TRBJ2-1|NA|14|TRBD2
CASSGGLAGNEQFF
TGTGCCAGCAGCGGGGGACTAGCAGGCAATGAGCAGTTCTTC
>TRBV27|TRBJ2-3|many|14|TRBD2
CASSPQRGADTQYF
TGTGCCAGCAGTCCCCAGCGGGGGGCAGATACGCAGTATTTT
>TRBV29-1|TRBJ1-2|NA|17|NA
CSVMTDSAALANYGYTF
TGCAGCGTTATGACGGACAGCGCCGCTCTAGCTAACTATGGCTACACCTTC
>TRBV4-1|TRBJ1-4|NA|14|NA
CASSSGIGGEKLFF
TGCGCCAGCAGCTCCGGTATAGGAGGTGAAAAACTGTTTTTT
>TRBV7-6|TRBJ2-3|few|15|NA
CASSLTDPSTDTQYF
TGTGCCAGCAGCTTGACAGATCCTAGCACAGATACGCAGTATTTT
>TRBV7-2|TRBJ2-5|few|15|NA
CASRPRTAGRETQYF
TGTGCCAGCAGGCCCAGGACTGCGGGGAGGGAGACCCAGTACTTC
>TRBV7-9|TRBJ2-5|many|16|NA
CASSLDFERGRETQYF
TGTGCCAGCAGCTTAGATTTCGAACGGGGGAGAGAGACCCAGTACTTC
>TRBV6-2/TRBV6-3|TRBJ2-5|few|15|NA
CASSTRLQDQETQYF
TGTGCCAGCAGCACCAGACTGCAGGACCAAGAGACCCAGTACTTC
>TRBV24-1|TRBJ2-1|many|15|TRBD1
CATSDGQGAGNEQFF
TGTGCCACCAGTGACGGACAGGGGGCGGGTAATGAGCAGTTCTTC
>TRBV6-1|TRBJ1-1|NA|17|NA
CASSEDRQNLMNTEAFF
TGTGCCAGCAGTGAAGATCGGCAGAACCTCATGAACACTGAAGCTTTCTTT
>TRBV9|TRBJ1-5|few|15|NA
CASSVGGTGNQPQHF
TGTGCCAGCAGCGTAGGGGGGACGGGCAATCAGCCCCAGCATTTT
>TRBV4-3|TRBJ1-1|few|13|NA
CASSPGGVTEAFF
TGCGCCAGCAGCCCCGGGGGGGTGACTGAAGCTTTCTTT
>TRBV20-1|TRBJ2-5|many|13|TRBD2
CSARGTSRETQYF
TGCAGTGCTAGGGGGACTAGCCGAGAGACCCAGTACTTC
>TRBV7-8|TRBJ1-4|few|13|NA
CASSLGGVEKLFF
TGTGCCAGCAGCTTAGGAGGGGTCGAAAAACTGTTTTTT
>TRBV29-1|TRBJ1-2|NA|16|TRBD1
CSVELLLTGGNYGYTF
TGCAGCGTTGAATTGCTCTTGACAGGGGGTAACTATGGCTACACCTTC
>TRBV7-8|TRBJ2-5|few|14|NA
CAGSPGGVQETQYF
TGTGCCGGCAGCCCAGGAGGGGTACAAGAGACCCAGTACTTC
>TRBV19|TRBJ1-2|few|13|NA
CASSPMTNYGYTF
TGTGCCAGTAGTCCAATGACTAACTATGGCTACACCTTC
>TRBV21-1|TRBJ2-3|few|12|NA
CASTPRRGTQYF
TGTGCCAGTACCCCACGGAGAGGGACGCAGTATTTT
>TRBV20-1|TRBJ2-5|NA|11|TRBD2
CSAALGGEQYF
TGCAGTGCCGCATTGGGGGGGGAGCAGTACTTC
>TRBV6-5|TRBJ2-7|NA|13|NA
CASSYSGFYEQYF
TGTGCCAGCAGTTACTCCGGGTTCTACGAGCAGTACTTC
>TRBV12-3/TRBV12-4|TRBJ1-2|NA|16|NA
CASGYLTKPSNYGYTF
TGTGCCAGCGGTTATTTAACCAAGCCGAGTAACTATGGCTACACCTTC
>TRBV7-2|TRBJ1-5|NA|18|NA
CASSSGVGTAKYYQPQHF
TGTGCCAGCAGCTCGGGGGTCGGGACCGCAAAATACTATCAGCCCCAGCATTTT
>TRBV11-2|TRBJ1-2|few|15|NA
CASSLVLTTNYGYTF
TGTGCCAGCAGCTTAGTTTTGACCACTAACTATGGCTACACCTTC
>TRBV14|TRBJ2-7|NA|13|NA
CASKDSGRLEQYF
TGTGCCAGTAAGGACAGCGGCCGGCTCGAGCAGTACTTC
>TRBV20-1|TRBJ2-5|NA|15|NA
CSAPPFAGAKETQYF
TGCAGTGCTCCGCCCTTCGCGGGGGCGAAGGAGACCCAGTACTTC
>TRBV20-1|TRBJ2-3|few|12|NA
CSWEDMADTQYF
TGCAGCTGGGAGGATATGGCAGATACGCAGTATTTT